The 14 T cell receptor beta chains given below trace back to one sample, sequenced in a study of untreated major depressive disorder. Study-level findings and limits: Depressed patients' CD4+ T cells carried increased TRBV05-01 (Vbeta 5.1) usage versus control CD4+ T cells.

These receptors' targets are unknown. Sequencing was performed with immunoSEQ multiplex PCR; in TCRdb, only in-frame clones are kept and a portion is missing. The repertoire holds approximately 12,000 clones, with about 89% as singletons. Sequencing was done on a sample of CD4+ T cells from PBMCs. Source of these receptors: a woman aged 25 to 39 with major depressive disorder.

The chain employs TRBV27 and TRBJ1-5; no definite D call. V was shortened by 4 bases and J by 4 bases, with 8 bases between the two germline ends. The CDR3 totals 13 residues. Germline V gene sequence: CDR1 MNHEY, CDR2 SMNVEV (reference sequence). The CDR3 coding sequence is TGTGCCAGCAGTTACAGAGGGAATCAGCCCCAGCATTTT. This sequence encodes CASSYRGNQPQHF.

The chain recombines TRBV11-2 with TRBJ1-5; D may be TRBD1 (5 bases). The CDR3 has 13 amino acids. The V end lost 4 bases, the J end lost 4 bases, and 8 bases lay between the germline ends. Looked up from germline, CDR1 is SGHAT and CDR2 is FQNNGV. The CDR3 region is CASSSDRNQPQHF. Here the CDR3 DNA reads TGTGCCAGCAGCTCCGACAGAAATCAGCCCCAGCATTTT. Looking up the rest from reference TRBV11-2 and TRBJ1-5 gives the full variable domain: EAGVAQSPRYKIIEKRQSVAFWCNPISGHATLYWYQQILGQGPKLLIQFQNNGVVDDSQLPKDRFSAERLKGVDSTLKIQPAKLEDSAVYLCASSSDRNQPQHFGDGTRLSIL.

This chain connects TRBV30 to TRBJ1-1, with D possibly matching TRBD1 (5 bases). V gave up 4 bases and J gave up 1 base, with 13 bases separating them. CDR1 is GTSNPN and CDR2 is SVGIG in the germline V gene (reference sequence). This CDR3 region has 14 residues. CDR3 coding DNA: TGTGCCTGGACCACGACAGTCCAGAACACTGAAGCTTTCTTT. Translating it yields CAWTTTVQNTEAFF.

This sequence joins TRBV5-4 and TRBJ2-5; TRBD2 agrees at 7 bases. CDR3 length: 13 residues. J was trimmed by 8 bases and V by 2 bases; bases with no gene match: 6. Germline V gene lookup returns CDR1 SGHNT and CDR2 YYREEE (reference sequence). The CDR3 sequence: CASSLWAGETQYF. The DNA of the CDR3 is TGTGCCAGCAGCTTATGGGCGGGGGAAACCCAGTACTTC. Combining the CDR3 with reference TRBV5-4 and TRBJ2-5 gives the whole variable domain ETGVTQSPTHLIKTRGQQVTLRCSSQSGHNTVSWYQQALGQGPQFIFQYYREEENGRGNFPPRFSGLQFPNYSSELNVNALELDDSALYLCASSLWAGETQYFGPGTRLLVL.

CDR3 coding DNA: TGTGCCAGTAGTATGAGGGAAGGGGACGAGCAGTACTTC. Residues: CASSMREGDEQYF. The rearrangement uses TRBV19 and TRBJ2-7, with D perhaps assigned TRBD1 or TRBD2 (5 bases each). Deletions cut 3 bases from V and 5 bases from J, with 11 bases between. The length of the CDR3 is 13 residues. CDR1 is LNHDA, CDR2 SQIVND, per germline (reference sequence). Based on the CDR3 plus reference TRBV19 and TRBJ2-7, the full variable domain is DGGITQSPKYLFRKEGQNVTLSCEQNLNHDAMYWYRQDPGQGLRLIYYSQIVNDFQKGDIAEGYSVSREKKESFPLTVTSAQKNPTAFYLCASSMREGDEQYFGPGTRLTVT.

The chain links TRBV11-2 to TRBJ1-3; 7 nucleotides line up with TRBD1. The V gene's germline CDR1 is SGHAT and CDR2 FQNNGV. The junction had 5 bases not matched to a gene; V was cut back by 5 bases and J by 4 bases. The CDR3 spans 14 residues. This chain's CDR3 is CASSARDRGNTIYF. The DNA of the CDR3 is TGTGCCAGCAGCGCCCGGGACAGAGGAAACACCATATATTTT.

The J gene is TRBJ2-7, the V gene TRBV5-4; tentatively, D is TRBD1 (6 bases). CDR1 is SGHNT and CDR2 is YYREEE in the germline V gene (reference sequence). The CDR3 is 14 residues long. V was trimmed by 4 bases and J by 4 bases, leaving 15 bases between them. This chain's CDR3 is CASSRSGEIYEQYF. CDR3 coding DNA: TGTGCCAGCAGCCGCTCAGGGGAAATTTACGAGCAGTACTTC.

This clone came up once. Here the CDR3 DNA reads TGTGCCAGCAGTTACTCGAATGGGGGATCTGGCTACACCTTC. Protein product: CASSYSNGGSGYTF. The chain couples TRBV6-5 to TRBJ1-2, with D maybe TRBD1 (5 bases). This CDR3 contains 14 residues. Trimming removed 0 bases from V and 7 bases from J, with 12 bases in between. Germline V lookup: CDR1 MNHEY, CDR2 SVGAGI.

Written as DNA, the CDR3 is TGTGCCTGGGGGAGGAACACTGAAGCTTTCTTT. It translates to CAWGRNTEAFF. The rearrangement links TRBV30 to TRBJ1-1, with unresolved D. The V gene lost 5 bases and the J gene lost 1 base, with 5 bases spanning the gap. The CDR3 covers 11 residues. From germline, CDR1 is GTSNPN and CDR2 SVGIG (reference sequence).

V gene TRBV19 combines with J gene TRBJ1-2; possibly TRBD1 for D (6 bases). The CDR3 length is 14 residues. The germline V and J ends were trimmed by 8 bases and 4 bases, with 17 bases remaining between them. Germline CDR1 reads LNHDA; CDR2 reads SQIVND (reference sequence). CDR3 coding DNA: TGTGCCAGTGGAACGACCGGGACATTCTATGGCTACACCTTC. Residues: CASGTTGTFYGYTF. Supplemented by reference TRBV19 and TRBJ1-2, the full variable domain reads DGGITQSPKYLFRKEGQNVTLSCEQNLNHDAMYWYRQDPGQGLRLIYYSQIVNDFQKGDIAEGYSVSREKKESFPLTVTSAQKNPTAFYLCASGTTGTFYGYTFGSGTRLTVV.

This chain links TRBV18 with TRBJ2-3; 14 bases are a match to TRBD2. Germline V gene data show CDR1 as KGHSH and CDR2 as LQKENI. CDR3 length: 15 amino acids. Unmatched junction bases numbered 3, after V lost 4 bases and J lost 6 bases. DNA for the CDR3: TGTGCCAGCTCACGGGGACTAGCGGGAGTGGATACGCAGTATTTT. Protein product: CASSRGLAGVDTQYF.

DNA of the CDR3: TGTGCCAGCAGCCTGAGTTATTCCTCTGGAAACACCATATATTTT. Its translation is CASSLSYSSGNTIYF. The V call is TRBV9, the J call TRBJ1-3, with no clear D. Germline lookup yields CDR1 SGDLS and CDR2 YYNGEE. V was clipped by 4 bases and J by 0 bases, with 11 bases between them. This CDR3 contains 15 residues. Using reference TRBV9 and TRBJ1-3 for the parts outside the CDR3, the full variable domain is DSGVTQTPKHLITATGQRVTLRCSPRSGDLSVYWYQQSLDQGLQFLIQYYNGEERAKGNILERFSAQQFPDLHSELNLSSLELGDSALYFCASSLSYSSGNTIYFGEGSWLTVV.

CDR3 sequence: CASSLGSGRTNEQFF. CDR3 sequence (DNA): TGTGCCAGCAGCTTAGGTAGCGGGAGGACTAATGAGCAGTTCTTC. The chain combines TRBV7-9 with TRBJ2-1; 10 bases fit TRBD2. The V gene's germline CDR1 is SEHNR and CDR2 FQNEAQ (reference sequence). The trim removed 1 base at V and 7 bases at J, leaving 4 bases unmatched. CDR3 length equals 15 residues.

V gene TRBV11-1 combines with J gene TRBJ1-3; D is uncertain. Deletions cut 2 bases from V and 0 bases from J, with 14 bases between. The CDR3 is made up of 17 amino acids. Germline V CDR1 and CDR2: SGHAT, FQDESV (reference sequence). CDR3 coding DNA: TGTGCCAGCAGCTTATCCGGCGGTCGAGCCTCTGGAAACACCATATATTTT. This codes for CASSLSGGRASGNTIYF.